These 17 T cell receptor beta chains originate from one sample sequenced in a study of blood T cells in healthy people across ages. Next came a second PCR, run for about 6 to 12 cycles, which used a sample-barcoded 5' primer along with a J-beta primer mix. TCRdb called the 5' RACE reads again in MiXCR, with one record for every CDR3 protein. Among 650,000 to 1,000,000 distinct CDR3 sequences listed, 36% were seen once. Sequences were obtained from blood. Source of these receptors: a man younger than 30 in good health.

The gene calls are TRBV9 and TRBJ1-4; 8 nucleotides line up with TRBD1. This CDR3 is 15 amino acids long. The V gene end was trimmed by 3 bases and the J gene end by 3 bases; junction bases not matched to a gene: 4. Germline V gives CDR1 SGDLS, CDR2 YYNGEE. DNA for the CDR3: TGTGCCAGCAGCGGGACAGGGAACTCTAATGAAAAACTGTTTTTT. It encodes CASSGTGNSNEKLFF.

This clonotype was counted only a few times. The chain carries TRBV4-2 and TRBJ2-7, with a possible D match to TRBD2 (5 bases). The germline V gene encodes CDR1 LGHNA and CDR2 YNFKEQ. The V end lost 0 bases, the J end lost 0 bases, and 15 bases lay between the germline ends. The CDR3 extends over 17 amino acids. CDR3 protein: CASSQDSGLHSSYEQYF. In DNA form, the CDR3 reads TGTGCCAGCAGCCAAGATAGTGGACTCCATAGCTCCTACGAGCAGTACTTC.

The sample holds many counts of this clonotype. The chain employs TRBV25-1 and TRBJ2-4; 8 bases match TRBD1. Looked up from germline, CDR1 is MGHDK and CDR2 is SYGVNS. V lost 2 bases to trimming and J lost 8 bases; unmatched junction nucleotides: 5. The CDR3 contains 14 residues. The CDR3 sequence: CASSEADREDIQYF. In DNA, the CDR3 is TGTGCCAGCAGTGAAGCGGACAGGGAGGACATTCAGTACTTC.

This clonotype has just a few counts. The genes are TRBV20-1 and TRBJ1-1; D is unresolved. The CDR3 covers 13 residues. The V and J ends lost 6 bases and 1 base respectively, with 12 bases between them. The germline V gene has CDR1 DFQATT and CDR2 SNEGSKA (reference sequence). Here the CDR3 reads CSATGRANTEAFF. CDR3 coding DNA: TGCAGTGCAACCGGACGGGCGAACACTGAAGCTTTCTTT.

The V call is TRBV5-1, the J call TRBJ1-2, with D perhaps TRBD1 (5 bases). CDR1 and CDR2 from the germline V gene are SGHRS and YFSETQ. V was clipped by 4 bases and J by 6 bases, with 16 bases between them. The CDR3 is 14 amino acids. CDR3 DNA sequence: TGCGCCAGCAGCGTGGAACGGGGGTTGGATGGCTACACCTTC. Translating gives CASSVERGLDGYTF.

In this sample, this clonotype turned up many times. V gene TRBV7-6 combines with J gene TRBJ2-7, with D possibly TRBD1 on 6 matching bases. Germline CDR1 SGHVS, CDR2 FNYEAQ. The CDR3 has 16 amino acids. With 3 bases removed from V and 2 bases from J, the gap between germline ends came to 17 bases. In nucleotides, the CDR3 is TGTGCCAGCAGCTTCGGCTCTCGACAGGATGCCTACGAGCAGTACTTC. Protein: CASSFGSRQDAYEQYF.

This clonotype was seen many times. The rearrangement uses TRBV12-3 or TRBV12-4 and TRBJ1-6, with TRBD1 as a possible D gene (6 bases). The V and J ends lost 6 bases and 15 bases respectively, with 21 bases between them. The CDR3 is made up of 14 amino acids. The CDR3 DNA reads TGTGCCAGCAGCCAAACGGGACATAGTGAATTCCTCCACTTT. Its translation is CASSQTGHSEFLHF.

This clonotype was picked up many times. The CDR3 DNA follows: TGTGCCAGCAGTCCATATCCGGGTGGAGGCGAGCAGTACTTC. It codes for CASSPYPGGGEQYF. This chain uses TRBV12-3 or TRBV12-4 with TRBJ2-7, with D possibly being TRBD2 (5 bases). V was shortened by 5 bases and J by 6 bases, with 17 bases between the two germline ends. The CDR3 sequence is 14 residues long.

Ten or more counts support this clonotype. The V gene is TRBV4-2, the J gene TRBJ2-7; 10 bases are shared with TRBD2. This CDR3 region has 16 residues. Germline-derived CDR1 and CDR2 are LGHNA and YNFKEQ. The junction had 13 bases not matched to a gene; V was cut back by 4 bases and J by 7 bases. CDR3 coding DNA: TGTGCCAGCAGCCCCAACGGGGCTAGCGGGGGAATTGAGCAGTACTTC. Translating it yields CASSPNGASGGIEQYF.

This clonotype occurred many times. The gene calls are TRBV20-1 and TRBJ2-5, with D possibly matching TRBD2 (6 bases). V was cut by 6 bases and J by 4 bases, with 12 bases left in between. The CDR3 has 12 amino acids. Germline CDR1 and CDR2: DFQATT and SNEGSKA (reference sequence). The CDR3: CSARRDRETQYF. CDR3 in DNA: TGCAGTGCGCGGAGGGACCGAGAGACCCAGTACTTC.

This clonotype came up many times. This sequence joins TRBV10-3 and TRBJ2-7; a weak D match, TRBD1 (6 bases). In germline, CDR1 is ENHRY, CDR2 SYGVKD. V lost 3 bases, J lost 2 bases, and 11 bases lay in between. The CDR3 has 14 amino acids. The CDR3 reads CAISDRGHTYEQYF. CDR3 in DNA: TGTGCCATCAGTGACAGGGGCCATACCTACGAGCAGTACTTC.

This clonotype was seen just once. This chain links TRBV29-1 with TRBJ1-1; 10 nucleotides line up with TRBD1. The V gene end was trimmed by 1 base and the J gene end by 7 bases; junction bases not matched to a gene: 3. The germline CDR1 and CDR2 sequences are SQVTM and ANQGSEA. The CDR3 has 13 residues. In nucleotides, the CDR3 is TGCAGCGTTGAAGTAAGGACAGGGGGTGAAGCTTTCTTT. Translated: CSVEVRTGGEAFF.

The chain has TRBV5-1 and TRBJ1-6; 8 bases align to TRBD1. After removal of 4 bases from V and 7 bases from J, the junction contained 7 bases not matched to a gene. The CDR3 extends over 15 amino acids. CDR1 is SGHRS and CDR2 is YFSETQ in the germline V gene. The CDR3, as DNA: TGCGCCAGCAGCCGCGTGACAGGGGAGAATTCACCCCTCCACTTT. It specifies CASSRVTGENSPLHF.

As to this clonotype: This may be a read error: a much more frequent sequence differs by one nucleotide. This chain connects TRBV5-1 to TRBJ2-3; perhaps TRBD2 as D (6 bases). Trimming took off 6 bases at V and 1 base at J, with 12 bases between the two ends. The CDR3 has 14 residues. Germline V lookup: CDR1 SGHRS, CDR2 YFSETQ. CDR3 loop: CASTPRRGTDTQYF. The CDR3 coding sequence is TGCGCCAGCACACCAAGGAGGGGCACAGATACGCAGTATTTT.

The J gene is TRBJ2-5, the V gene TRBV10-3; TRBD1 might be the D (5 bases). Trimming removed 2 bases from V and 4 bases from J, with 14 bases in between. Germline V gives CDR1 ENHRY, CDR2 SYGVKD. The CDR3 has 15 amino acids. CDR3 coding DNA: TGTGCCATCAGTGAGAATCGCAGGGCTTTAGAGACCCAGTACTTC. Residues: CAISENRRALETQYF.

This clonotype was detected a few times. This chain uses TRBV20-1 with TRBJ1-1; 9 bases match TRBD1. Germline values: CDR1 DFQATT, CDR2 SNEGSKA (reference sequence). V was clipped by 1 base and J by 1 base; unmatched bases: 4. The CDR3 extends over 15 amino acids. Written as DNA, the CDR3 is TGCAGTGCTAGAGCGGGGACAGGGTGGAACACTGAAGCTTTCTTT. The encoded protein is CSARAGTGWNTEAFF.

This chain joins TRBV25-1 and TRBJ1-1; D may be TRBD1 (5 bases). Trimming pared 8 bases from V and 3 bases from J, leaving 16 bases between. Germline CDR1 is MGHDK and CDR2 is SYGVNS. The length of the CDR3 is 14 residues. CDR3 protein: CASRHPGEDTEAFF. The DNA of the CDR3 is TGTGCCAGCCGTCATCCGGGGGAGGACACTGAAGCTTTCTTT. The full variable domain, completed using reference TRBV25-1 and TRBJ1-1, is EADIYQTPRYLVIGTGKKITLECSQTMGHDKMYWYQQDPGMELHLIHYSYGVNSTEKGDLSSESTVSRIRTEHFPLTLESARPSHTSQYLCASRHPGEDTEAFFGQGTRLTVV.